Below are 12 T cell receptor beta chains sequenced from a single sample in a study of regulatory T cells in long-lasting Graves disease. TCR beta libraries were built with iRepertoire HTBI primers and Arm-PCR of CDR3 regions. Each CDR3 protein gets one entry after TCRdb re-called the multiplex PCR reads with MiXCR. Of about 440,000 distinct CDR3 sequences listed, 15% are singletons. Time point described: newly diagnosed GD, antithyroid drugs for less than 3 months. RNA isolated from PBMCs was used to make the TCR library. These data also formed part of another study, on T cells in Graves' hyperthyroidism and ophthalmopathy.

Sequenced material: peripheral blood mononuclear cells (PBMCs), taken at new diagnosis, from a patient treated with antithyroid drugs. These receptors came from a woman in her 30s with Graves disease.

This clonotype was detected ten times or more. This chain uses TRBV2 with TRBJ2-5, with 12 bases fitting TRBD2. Germline-derived CDR1 and CDR2 are SNHLY and FYNNEI. J was trimmed by 4 bases and V by 3 bases; bases with no gene match: 15. This CDR3 is 19 amino acids long. The DNA for the CDR3 is TGTGCCAGCAGTGAGGAGACTAGCGGGAGTACGGACGGTCCAGAGACCCAGTACTTC. Translated: CASSEETSGSTDGPETQYF.

V gene TRBV4-3 combines with J gene TRBJ2-7; no definite D call. The J call may be incorrect, as the DNA end agrees better with TRBJ2-4. Germline CDR1 reads LGHNA; CDR2 reads YSLEER. This CDR3 region has 13 residues. The CDR3 is CASSQKKKNIQYF. In DNA form, the CDR3 reads TGCGCCAGCAGCCAAAAAAAAAAAAACATTCAGTACTTC.

About this clonotype itself: A much larger clone is a single base away; this may be a read error. The chain links TRBV6-2 or TRBV6-3 to TRBJ2-7, with 15 bases that match TRBD2. CDR3 size: 17 residues. V shed 7 bases, J shed 3 bases, and the junction held 10 bases outside the gene matches. CDR1 is MNHEY, CDR2 SVGEGT, per germline. CDR3 coding DNA: TGTGCCAGCACCGGACTAGCGGGAGGGCCTTCCCTCTACGAGCAGTACTTC. Its translation is CASTGLAGGPSLYEQYF.

Points on this clonotype: A single base separates this from a much larger clone, so it may be a read error. This CDR3 is CASSFGTGATGELFF. The CDR3 DNA follows: TGTGCCAGCAGCTTCGGGACAGGGGCCACCGGGGAGCTGTTTTTT. The rearrangement joins TRBV5-5 to TRBJ2-2; TRBD1 aligns across 10 bases. The germline CDR1 and CDR2 sequences are SGHKS and YYEKEE (reference sequence). The CDR3 has 15 amino acids. Trimming removed 2 bases from V and 4 bases from J; junction bases left unmatched: 2.

The V call is TRBV29-1, the J call TRBJ1-6; D unclear. CDR1 is SQVTM, CDR2 ANQGSEA, per germline. The CDR3 extends over 13 amino acids. Trimming stripped 6 bases from V and 8 bases from J, with 14 bases between. Here the CDR3 DNA reads TGCAGCGTGAAGGTCCTTGAGGATTCACCCCTCCACTTT. Protein: CSVKVLEDSPLHF.

The V and J genes are TRBV6-1 and TRBJ1-4, with TRBD1 matching 11 bases. Germline values: CDR1 MNHNS, CDR2 SASEGT. This CDR3 region has 17 residues. The junction had 11 bases not matched to a gene; V was cut back by 5 bases and J by 6 bases. The CDR3 sequence is CASSQDRGLGWDEKLFF. The CDR3 coding sequence is TGTGCCAGCAGTCAGGACAGGGGGCTGGGTTGGGATGAAAAACTGTTTTTT.

This clonotype was detected ten times or more. The genes are TRBV20-1 and TRBJ1-5; 7 nucleotides match TRBD1. This CDR3 comprises 15 residues. Germline V gene data show CDR1 as DFQATT and CDR2 as SNEGSKA (reference sequence). V was clipped by 6 bases and J by 2 bases; unmatched bases: 10. CDR3 sequence reads: CSALAEGTGNQPQHF. The CDR3 DNA reads as TGCAGTGCGTTGGCCGAAGGGACAGGCAATCAGCCCCAGCATTTT.

J is TRBJ2-5 and V is TRBV4-1; D tentatively fits TRBD1 or TRBD2 (5 bases each). Deletions cut 1 base from V and 5 bases from J, with 14 bases between. The CDR3 runs to 15 residues. Germline-derived CDR1 and CDR2 are MGHRA and YSYEKL. In DNA, the CDR3 is TGCGCCAGCAGCCAAGTCTTGGGGGAGCGGGAGACCCAGTACTTC. This encodes CASSQVLGERETQYF.

This clonotype was seen only a few times. The chain uses TRBV12-3 or TRBV12-4 and TRBJ2-5; D call uncertain. Trimming took 8 bases from V and 6 from J, leaving 4 bases between them. The CDR3 spans 9 residues. The CDR3 DNA is TGTGCCAGCGGTAAGACCCAGTACTTC. Its translation: CASGKTQYF.

The chain recombines TRBV2 with TRBJ1-4; 7 nucleotides agree with TRBD1. The J segment lost 4 bases and the V segment lost 6 bases, leaving 8 bases of the junction unmatched. The CDR3 runs to 15 residues. CDR1 and CDR2 (germline): SNHLY, FYNNEI. In DNA, the CDR3 is TGTGCCAGCAGACGAGGGACAGCGGTTAATGAAAAACTGTTTTTT. Translated, it gives CASRRGTAVNEKLFF.

This clonotype has a handful of counts. The chain combines TRBV27 with TRBJ1-2; the D gene is possibly TRBD1 (5 bases). Per germline, CDR1 MNHEY and CDR2 SMNVEV (reference sequence). V lost 6 bases and J lost 2, with 19 bases in between. The CDR3 is 16 amino acids. The chain's CDR3 is CASSLDGTAGNYGYTF. The CDR3 DNA follows: TGTGCCAGCAGCCTGGACGGGACTGCGGGGAACTATGGCTACACCTTC.

This clonotype was found many times. The rearrangement links TRBV7-9 to TRBJ2-1; TRBD2 matches at 8 bases. V gave up 3 bases and J gave up 8 bases; unmatched junction bases: 6. This CDR3 region has 14 residues. Germline values: CDR1 SEHNR, CDR2 FQNEAQ (reference sequence). The CDR3 DNA reads TGTGCCAGCAGCTTGGGAGCGGGAGTTGATGAGCAGTTCTTC. Residues: CASSLGAGVDEQFF.